The clone carrying this T cell receptor beta chain occurred once. What it recognizes is unknown. This specimen belongs to a study of T cell responses to AZD1222 COVID-19 vaccine. Study results and limitations: At baseline, just five or six AZD1222 recipients tested seropositive. The sample set comprised mostly white British donors with more females, and clonal diversity was possibly underestimated.

Clones were read by immunoSEQ multiplex PCR, and TCRdb kept only the in-frame ones, dropping some. The profile shows more than 100,000 clones, about 90% of them singletons. The sequence derives from an adult in good health. This specimen was peripheral blood, taken on day 0 of AZD1222 vaccination.

DNA for the CDR3: TGTGCCAGCAGCTTGGTAATCGGGGCGCGCTTCTTT. Its protein is CASSLVIGARFF. The gene calls are TRBV5-6 and TRBJ1-1; weak D call: TRBD1 (5 bases). Trimming removed 0 bases from V and 14 bases from J, with 14 bases in between. The CDR3 consists of 12 residues. Looked up from germline, CDR1 is SGHDT and CDR2 is YYEEEE.